Below are 20 T cell receptor beta chains sequenced from a single sample in a study of OX40 agonist ivuxolimab in advanced cancers. Assay: immunoSEQ multiplex PCR; the TCRdb copy retains only in-frame clones and omits some. Among roughly 76,000 clones listed, over 75% were seen once. Sequenced material: CD4+ or CD8+ T cells sorted from blood, taken in a trial of the OX40 agonist ivuxolimab. Receptor source: an adult with an advanced solid tumor such as melanoma, head and neck, liver or kidney cancer.

V usage is TRBV28 and J usage is TRBJ1-2; weak D call: TRBD1 (6 bases). Trimming cost V 6 bases and J 0 bases, with 17 bases left between them. Per germline, CDR1 MDHEN and CDR2 SYDVKM. There are 16 residues in the CDR3. The CDR3 loop reads CASSGTPRYTNYGYTF. CDR3 DNA sequence: TGTGCCAGCAGCGGGACACCGAGATATACTAACTATGGCTACACCTTC.

The rearrangement uses TRBV14 and TRBJ2-7, with D possibly called TRBD1 or TRBD2 (5 bases each). Germline CDR1 SGHDN, CDR2 FVKESK. Trimming left V 4 bases short and J 2 bases short, with 12 bases between. CDR3 size: 14 residues. CDR3 region: CASSLSGTTYEQYF. The CDR3 DNA is TGTGCCAGCAGCCTCTCCGGGACCACCTACGAGCAGTACTTC.

This chain joins TRBV2 and TRBJ1-5; no reliable D call. This CDR3 contains 15 residues. Looked up from germline, CDR1 is SNHLY and CDR2 is FYNNEI. Trimming took off 3 bases at V and 2 bases at J, with 11 bases between the two ends. The CDR3 loop is CASSDKGLRNQPQHF. The CDR3 coding sequence is TGTGCCAGCAGTGACAAGGGTCTGCGCAATCAGCCCCAGCATTTT. The whole variable domain, remainder taken from reference TRBV2 and TRBJ1-5, is EPEVTQTPSHQVTQMGQEVILRCVPISNHLYFYWYRQILGQKVEFLVSFYNNEISEKSEIFDDQFSVERPDGSNFTLKIRSTKLEDSAMYFCASSDKGLRNQPQHFGDGTRLSIL.

This chain uses TRBV27 with TRBJ1-5, with D maybe TRBD1 (6 bases). Trimming took 5 bases from V and 6 from J, leaving 17 bases between them. Germline V CDR1 and CDR2: MNHEY, SMNVEV (reference sequence). CDR3 length: 15 residues. The CDR3: CASSPSVTGRQPQHF. Written as DNA, the CDR3 is TGTGCCAGCAGTCCCTCGGTGACAGGCCGTCAGCCCCAGCATTTT.

The chain couples TRBV9 to TRBJ2-3, with D perhaps given as TRBD1 or TRBD2 (5 bases each). The CDR3 runs to 16 residues. The ends were cut back, 3 bases at V and 4 bases at J, with 18 bases in the middle. Germline V lookup: CDR1 SGDLS, CDR2 YYNGEE. CDR3 sequence (DNA): TGTGCCAGCAGCGCATGGGGGTTAGGGGTAGCAGATACGCAGTATTTT. This translates into CASSAWGLGVADTQYF.

V usage is TRBV7-6 and J usage is TRBJ1-1; D not resolved. The ends were cut back, 1 base at V and 4 bases at J, with 7 bases in the middle. This CDR3 is 13 amino acids long. The germline V gene encodes CDR1 SGHVS and CDR2 FNYEAQ. The DNA for the CDR3 is TGTGCCAGCAGCTTAGACAGTAGCACTGAAGCTTTCTTT. This sequence encodes CASSLDSSTEAFF.

V and J are TRBV7-9 and TRBJ1-5, with D unclear. V shed 1 base and J shed 6 bases, with 13 bases lying between them. Germline V CDR1 and CDR2: SEHNR, FQNEAQ (reference sequence). The CDR3 contains 15 residues. CDR3 nucleotides: TGTGCCAGCAGCTTAGGGTCCGAGGGAGGTCAGCCCCAGCATTTT. Encoded protein: CASSLGSEGGQPQHF.

The rearrangement uses TRBV5-4 and TRBJ1-4; D may be TRBD1 (6 bases). With 4 bases removed from V and 8 bases from J, the gap between germline ends came to 18 bases. The CDR3 covers 15 residues. CDR1 SGHNT and CDR2 YYREEE come from the germline V gene (reference sequence). CDR3 in amino acids: CASSTRTAANEKLFF. CDR3 DNA: TGTGCCAGCAGCACCCGGACAGCCGCGAACGAAAAACTGTTTTTT.

V and J are TRBV11-1 and TRBJ1-1; D possibly corresponds to TRBD1 (6 bases). The length of the CDR3 is 14 residues. Germline assignment: CDR1 SGHAT and CDR2 FQDESV (reference sequence). Between the trimmed V and J ends, which lost 3 bases and 1 base, there was a span of 9 bases. CDR3 loop: CASSLGHPNTEAFF. The DNA for the CDR3 is TGTGCCAGCAGCTTGGGACACCCGAACACTGAAGCTTTCTTT.

The chain joins TRBV6-6 to TRBJ1-1; D is possibly TRBD1 (6 bases). The germline gives CDR1 MNHNY, CDR2 SVGAGI (reference sequence). CDR3 length: 15 residues. Trimming stripped 5 bases from V and 7 bases from J, with 20 bases between. CDR3 sequence: CASSPHQGKYGEAFF. The CDR3 DNA sequence: TGTGCCAGCAGTCCACACCAGGGGAAGTACGGTGAAGCTTTCTTT.

V is TRBV6-5 and J is TRBJ2-3; 7 bases align to TRBD1. Germline V gene sequence: CDR1 MNHEY, CDR2 SVGAGI. Germline trimming cut 7 bases from V and 2 bases from J; bases unmatched to any gene: 6. This CDR3 contains 14 residues. The CDR3, as DNA: TGTGCCAGCACCCGGGACAGTGACACAGATACGCAGTATTTT. This codes for CASTRDSDTDTQYF.

This rearrangement joins TRBV7-2 to TRBJ2-5; 9 bases align to TRBD1. The V gene's germline CDR1 is SGHTA and CDR2 FQGNSA. This CDR3 is built from 14 residues. Losses at the gene ends were 5 bases for V and 5 bases for J; bases not matched to a gene: 6. The CDR3 DNA sequence: TGTGCCAGCAGCCTGGGGACAGGGCTGGAGACCCAGTACTTC. It codes for CASSLGTGLETQYF.

This clone occurred a few times. The CDR3 reads CATSRDHRGGGYGYTF. CDR3 DNA: TGTGCCACCAGCAGAGATCATAGGGGAGGAGGGTATGGCTACACCTTC. This chain uses TRBV15 with TRBJ1-2, with TRBD1 as a possible D gene (5 bases). The germline CDR1 and CDR2 sequences are LNHNV and YYDKDF (reference sequence). This CDR3 is 16 amino acids long. V lost 0 bases and J lost 5, with 16 bases in between.

CDR3 protein: CASSVQAGQLNSGNTIYF. The CDR3 bases are TGTGCCAGCAGCGTTCAAGCGGGACAGCTCAACTCTGGAAACACCATATATTTT. The chain employs TRBV9 and TRBJ1-3, with 7 nucleotides matching TRBD1. V lost 2 bases, J lost 0 bases, and 11 bases stayed unmatched. This CDR3 has 18 amino acids. In germline, CDR1 is SGDLS, CDR2 YYNGEE.

V usage is TRBV5-4 and J usage is TRBJ1-2; D is unclear. The CDR3 is 17 residues long. Deletions cut 0 bases from V and 0 bases from J, with 15 bases between. Germline V lookup: CDR1 SGHNT, CDR2 YYREEE (reference sequence). The CDR3 sequence is CASSLVGWRSTNYGYTF. The CDR3 nucleotides are TGTGCCAGCAGCTTGGTCGGCTGGCGGAGCACTAACTATGGCTACACCTTC.

As concerns this clone: One end of the junction is discordant with germline, which a read error may explain. J is TRBJ2-7 and V is TRBV6-5, with 7 bases that match TRBD1. This CDR3 region has 15 residues. The germline V gene encodes CDR1 MNHEY and CDR2 SVGAGI. The CDR3 sequence is CASSYSWDSQIEQYF. CDR3 coding DNA: TGTGCCAGCAGTTACTCGTGGGACAGTCAAATCGAGCAATACTTC.

V usage is TRBV9 and J usage is TRBJ1-1; TRBD1 might be the D (6 bases). V was shortened by 4 bases and J by 1 base, with 17 bases between the two germline ends. From germline, CDR1 is SGDLS and CDR2 YYNGEE. The CDR3 is made up of 16 amino acids. In DNA form, the CDR3 reads TGTGCCAGCAGCCCCCGGGGAGGGGGGACGAACACTGAAGCTTTCTTT. It translates to CASSPRGGGTNTEAFF.

The chain is built from TRBV6-4 and TRBJ2-1, with TRBD2 matching 15 bases. The germline CDR1 and CDR2 sequences are MRHNA and SNTAGT. The junction had 6 bases not matched to a gene; V was cut back by 8 bases and J by 10 bases. The CDR3 has 14 residues. The CDR3 loop reads CASRTSGGAREQFF. The CDR3 nucleotides read TGTGCCAGCCGGACTAGCGGGGGGGCACGCGAGCAGTTCTTC.

The genes are TRBV18 and TRBJ2-5, with 9 bases aligning to TRBD1. The CDR3 length is 17 residues. J gave up 2 bases and V 2 bases, and 9 bases lay outside the gene matches. CDR1 and CDR2 (germline): KGHSH, LQKENI. The CDR3 nucleotides are TGTGCCAGCTCACCATTGGGGGACAGGGCTTTTCAAGAGACCCAGTACTTC. Encoded protein: CASSPLGDRAFQETQYF. Combining the CDR3 with reference TRBV18 and TRBJ2-5 gives the whole variable domain NAGVMQNPRHLVRRRGQEARLRCSPMKGHSHVYWYRQLPEEGLKFMVYLQKENIIDESGMPKERFSAEFPKEGPSILRIQQVVRGDSAAYFCASSPLGDRAFQETQYFGPGTRLLVL.

This clone was seen a few times. This chain uses TRBV7-2 with TRBJ1-2, with 8 bases aligning to TRBD1. Looked up from germline, CDR1 is SGHTA and CDR2 is FQGNSA. V gave up 0 bases and J gave up 4 bases; unmatched junction bases: 4. This CDR3 contains 15 residues. CDR3 sequence (DNA): TGTGCCAGCAGCTTAGCGGACAGGGACGTCTATGGCTACACCTTC. The encoded protein is CASSLADRDVYGYTF.